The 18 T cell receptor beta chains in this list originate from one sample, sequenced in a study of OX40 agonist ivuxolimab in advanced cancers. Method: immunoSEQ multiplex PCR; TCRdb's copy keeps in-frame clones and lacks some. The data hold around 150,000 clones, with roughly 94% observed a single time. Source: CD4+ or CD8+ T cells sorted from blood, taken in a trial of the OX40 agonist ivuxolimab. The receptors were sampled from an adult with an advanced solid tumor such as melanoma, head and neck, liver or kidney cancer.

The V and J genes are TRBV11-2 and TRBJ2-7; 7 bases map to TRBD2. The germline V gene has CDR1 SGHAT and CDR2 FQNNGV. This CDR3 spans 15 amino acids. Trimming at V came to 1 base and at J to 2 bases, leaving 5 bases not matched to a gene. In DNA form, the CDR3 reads TGTGCCAGCAGCTTAGTCGGGGGGTTTACCTACGAGCAGTACTTC. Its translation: CASSLVGGFTYEQYF.

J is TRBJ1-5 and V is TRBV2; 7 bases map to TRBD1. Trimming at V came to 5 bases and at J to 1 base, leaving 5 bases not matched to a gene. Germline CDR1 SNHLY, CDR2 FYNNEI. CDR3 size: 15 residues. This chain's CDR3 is CASSLGGRSNQPQHF. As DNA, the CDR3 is TGTGCCAGCAGTTTAGGGGGCAGGAGCAATCAGCCCCAGCATTTT.

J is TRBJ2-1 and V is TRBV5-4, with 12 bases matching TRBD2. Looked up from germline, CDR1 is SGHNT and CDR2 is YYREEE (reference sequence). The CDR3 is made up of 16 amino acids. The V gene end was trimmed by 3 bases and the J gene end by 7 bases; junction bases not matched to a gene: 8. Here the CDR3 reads CASSSRTSGTMNEQFF. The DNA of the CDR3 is TGTGCCAGCAGCTCGAGGACTAGCGGGACAATGAATGAGCAGTTCTTC.

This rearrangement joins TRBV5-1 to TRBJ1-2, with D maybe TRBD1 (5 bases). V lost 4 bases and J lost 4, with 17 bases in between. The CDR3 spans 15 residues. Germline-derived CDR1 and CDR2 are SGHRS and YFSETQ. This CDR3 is CASSPRGETVYGYTF. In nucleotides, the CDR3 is TGCGCCAGCAGCCCCCGGGGGGAGACCGTCTATGGCTACACCTTC.

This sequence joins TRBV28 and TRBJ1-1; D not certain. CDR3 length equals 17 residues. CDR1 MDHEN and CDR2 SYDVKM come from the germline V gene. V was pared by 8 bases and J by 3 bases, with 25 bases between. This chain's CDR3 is CASHSYGNLARDTEAFF. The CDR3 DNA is TGTGCCAGCCACAGTTACGGGAACCTTGCGCGGGACACTGAAGCTTTCTTT. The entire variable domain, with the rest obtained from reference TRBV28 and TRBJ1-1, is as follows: DVKVTQSSRYLVKRTGEKVFLECVQDMDHENMFWYRQDPGLGLRLIYFSYDVKMKEKGDIPEGYSVSREKKERFSLILESASTNQTSMYLCASHSYGNLARDTEAFFGQGTRLTVV.

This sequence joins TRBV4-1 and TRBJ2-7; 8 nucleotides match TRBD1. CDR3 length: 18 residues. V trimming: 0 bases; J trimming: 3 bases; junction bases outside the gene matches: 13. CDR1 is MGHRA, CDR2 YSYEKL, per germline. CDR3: CASSQDRGPQGAIYEQYF. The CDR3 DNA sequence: TGCGCCAGCAGCCAAGATAGGGGACCTCAGGGGGCAATCTACGAGCAGTACTTC.

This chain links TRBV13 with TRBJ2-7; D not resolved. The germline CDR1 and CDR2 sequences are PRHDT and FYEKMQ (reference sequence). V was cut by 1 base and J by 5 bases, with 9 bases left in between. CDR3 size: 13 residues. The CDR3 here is CASSLESPHEQYF. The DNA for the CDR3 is TGTGCCAGCAGCTTAGAGAGTCCGCACGAGCAGTACTTC.

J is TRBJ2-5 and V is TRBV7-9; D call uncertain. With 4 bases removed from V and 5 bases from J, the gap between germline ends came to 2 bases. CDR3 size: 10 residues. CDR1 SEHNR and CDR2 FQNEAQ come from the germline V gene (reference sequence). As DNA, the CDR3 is TGTGCCAGCAGCTCGGAGACCCAGTACTTC. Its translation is CASSSETQYF.

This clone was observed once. The CDR3 loop reads CASSYSGNYNSPLHF. Written as DNA, the CDR3 is TGTGCCAGCAGTTACTCAGGGAACTATAATTCACCCCTCCACTTT. The chain recombines TRBV6-5 with TRBJ1-6; the D is unclear. The CDR3 is made up of 15 amino acids. In germline, CDR1 is MNHEY, CDR2 SVGAGI. V lost 0 bases, J lost 3 bases, and 6 bases lay in between.

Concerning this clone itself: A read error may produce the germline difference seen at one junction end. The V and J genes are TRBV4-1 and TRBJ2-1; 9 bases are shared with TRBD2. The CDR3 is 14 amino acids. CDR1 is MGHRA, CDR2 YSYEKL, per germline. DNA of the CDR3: TGCACCAGCAGCCAGCGGGGGGCTCGGAATGAGCAGTTCTTC. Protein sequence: CTSSQRGARNEQFF.

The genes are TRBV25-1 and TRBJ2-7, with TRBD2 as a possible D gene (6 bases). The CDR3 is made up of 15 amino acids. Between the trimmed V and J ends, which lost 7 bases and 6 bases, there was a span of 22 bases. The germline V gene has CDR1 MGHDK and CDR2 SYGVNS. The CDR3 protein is CASIEDGTLMGEQYF. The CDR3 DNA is TGTGCCAGCATAGAGGATGGGACTCTAATGGGCGAGCAGTACTTC.

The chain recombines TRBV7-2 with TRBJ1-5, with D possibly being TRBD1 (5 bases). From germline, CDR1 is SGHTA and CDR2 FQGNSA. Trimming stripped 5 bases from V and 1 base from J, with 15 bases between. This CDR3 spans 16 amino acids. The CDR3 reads CASSANGALSNQPQHF. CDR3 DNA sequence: TGTGCCAGCAGCGCCAACGGGGCGCTGAGCAATCAGCCCCAGCATTTT. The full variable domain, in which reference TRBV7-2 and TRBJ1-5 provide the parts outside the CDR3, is GAGVSQSPSNKVTEKGKDVELRCDPISGHTALYWYRQSLGQGLEFLIYFQGNSAPDKSGLPSDRFSAERTGGSVSTLTIQRTQQEDSAVYLCASSANGALSNQPQHFGDGTRLSIL.

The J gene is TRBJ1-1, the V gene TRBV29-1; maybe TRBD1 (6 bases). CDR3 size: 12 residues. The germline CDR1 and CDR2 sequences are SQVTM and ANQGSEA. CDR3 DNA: TGCAGAGCCGGACAGATGAACACTGAAGCTTTCTTT. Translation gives CRAGQMNTEAFF.

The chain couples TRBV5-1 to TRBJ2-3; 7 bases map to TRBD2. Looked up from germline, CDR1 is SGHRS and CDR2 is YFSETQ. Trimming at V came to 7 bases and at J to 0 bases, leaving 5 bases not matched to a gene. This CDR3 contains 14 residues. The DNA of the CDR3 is TGCGCCAGCCGGGCGGGGGAGAGCACAGATACGCAGTATTTT. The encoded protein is CASRAGESTDTQYF.

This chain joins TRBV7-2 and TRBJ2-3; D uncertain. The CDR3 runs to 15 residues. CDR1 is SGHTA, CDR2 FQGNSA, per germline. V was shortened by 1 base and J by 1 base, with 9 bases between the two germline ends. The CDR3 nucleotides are TGTGCCAGCAGCTTAGTGGGCTCTCGCACAGATACGCAGTATTTT. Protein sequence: CASSLVGSRTDTQYF.

The CDR3 protein is CASSDPAGSPTEQYF. CDR3 DNA sequence: TGTGCCAGCAGTGACCCCGCGGGGTCCCCTACCGAGCAGTACTTC. J is TRBJ2-7 and V is TRBV25-1; the D gene is possibly TRBD2 (6 bases). The V gene lost 3 bases and the J gene lost 6 bases, with 18 bases spanning the gap. The CDR3 has 15 amino acids. Germline lookup yields CDR1 MGHDK and CDR2 SYGVNS.

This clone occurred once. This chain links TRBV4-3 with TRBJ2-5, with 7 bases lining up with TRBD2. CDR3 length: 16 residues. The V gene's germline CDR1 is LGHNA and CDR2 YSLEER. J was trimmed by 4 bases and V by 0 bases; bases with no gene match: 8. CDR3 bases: TGCGCCAGCAGCCAAGACGGAGGGAGGGCCGGAGAGACCCAGTACTTC. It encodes CASSQDGGRAGETQYF.

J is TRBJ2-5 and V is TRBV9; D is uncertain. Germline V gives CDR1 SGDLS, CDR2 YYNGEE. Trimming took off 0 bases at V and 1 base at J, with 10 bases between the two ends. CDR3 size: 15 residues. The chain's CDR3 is CASSVVGAIQETQYF. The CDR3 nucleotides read TGTGCCAGCAGCGTAGTCGGTGCCATCCAAGAGACCCAGTACTTC.